The sample holds a few counts of the clone carrying this T cell receptor beta chain. The junction departs from the called germline gene at one end, perhaps through a read error. These data come from a study of blood T cell repertoires in COVID-19. Study information: Both acute and convalescent COVID-19 samples were obtained from the United States, Italy and Spain.

Germline V gene sequence: CDR1 SEHNR, CDR2 FQNEAQ (reference sequence). This CDR3 has 15 amino acids. Seattle researchers signed up patients amid active infection and tracked them longitudinally. TCRdb's table, derived via immunoSEQ multiplex PCR, lists solely in-frame clones and lacks some. Of about 52,000 clones in the sample, 81% were seen once. This chain uses TRBV7-9 with TRBJ2-7; D not resolved. This TCR derives from a woman older than 75 with COVID-19, enrolled during active disease. Sequences were obtained from peripheral blood. The CDR3 loop is CASSLGTFISSEQYF. CDR3 DNA sequence: TGTGCCAGCAGCTTAGGTACTTTTATCTCCTCCGAGCAGTACTTC.